The 21 T cell receptor beta chains given below trace back to one sample, sequenced in a study of monozygotic twins with inflammatory bowel disease. TCRdb reanalyzed the 5' RACE reads, giving one entry per CDR3 protein sequence and no DNA. The data show 350,000 to 550,000 distinct CDR3 sequences, and the top ten clones hold 2% to 3%. Input material: blood. The receptors were gathered from a human donor with ulcerative colitis or Crohn's disease, or a healthy co-twin of an affected twin (not recorded which).

The rearrangement links TRBV20-1 to TRBJ2-7. Germline CDR1 and CDR2: DFQATT and SNEGSKA (reference sequence). This CDR3 has 14 amino acids. Here the CDR3 reads CSARVPRESYEQYF.

The CDR3 sequence: CASSPRPPVGYEQYF. The J gene is TRBJ2-7, the V gene TRBV28; TCRdb lists TRBD1, though no DNA is available to test this call. This CDR3 contains 15 residues. Germline V gene data show CDR1 as MDHEN and CDR2 as SYDVKM.

The chain carries TRBV5-1 and TRBJ2-3; TCRdb lists TRBD2, though no DNA is available to test this call. The germline V gene has CDR1 SGHRS and CDR2 YFSETQ. The CDR3 length is 16 residues. The CDR3 sequence is CASSFITSGPTDTQYF.

The genes are TRBV7-3 and TRBJ2-1; the D call from TCRdb, TRBD2, cannot be confirmed without DNA. The CDR3 totals 15 residues. CDR1 is SGHTA and CDR2 is FQGTGA in the germline V gene. The chain's CDR3 is CASSLTSGRVNEQFF.

This chain uses TRBV5-1 with TRBJ2-1; with no DNA, the TCRdb D assignment of TRBD1 cannot be verified. There are 13 residues in the CDR3. CDR1 and CDR2 from the germline V gene are SGHRS and YFSETQ. The CDR3 is CASSRDTNNEQFF.

The chain joins TRBV20-1 to TRBJ2-3. This CDR3 has 15 amino acids. Germline V gene sequence: CDR1 DFQATT, CDR2 SNEGSKA (reference sequence). The CDR3 sequence is CSASERYGSTDTQYF.

This chain links TRBV24-1 with TRBJ1-2. The CDR3 runs to 13 residues. Germline lookup yields CDR1 KGHDR and CDR2 SFDVKD. The CDR3 region is CATSDPLNYGYTF.

The V gene is TRBV5-1, the J gene TRBJ2-5; the D gene TCRdb calls, TRBD1, cannot be checked with no DNA. This CDR3 comprises 14 residues. From germline, CDR1 is SGHRS and CDR2 YFSETQ. The CDR3 reads CASSLGGPPETQYF.

CDR3 residues: CSASWGGNQPQHF. This sequence joins TRBV20-1 and TRBJ1-5; checking the TCRdb D call of TRBD1 is not possible without DNA. The germline CDR1 and CDR2 sequences are DFQATT and SNEGSKA (reference sequence). This CDR3 is built from 13 residues.

This sequence joins TRBV4-1 and TRBJ2-1. This CDR3 is 15 amino acids long. Germline CDR1 reads MGHRA; CDR2 reads YSYEKL. CDR3 sequence: CASSPAGATYNEQFF.

This CDR3 reads CSGGTGSYNEQFF. V is TRBV29-1 and J is TRBJ2-1; TCRdb indicates TRBD1, and absent DNA this call remains unverified. The V gene's germline CDR1 is SQVTM and CDR2 ANQGSEA. This CDR3 has 13 amino acids.

The V call is TRBV20-1, the J call TRBJ2-7; the TCRdb call, TRBD1, lacks DNA for checking. This CDR3 has 15 residues. Germline CDR1 and CDR2: DFQATT and SNEGSKA (reference sequence). This chain's CDR3 is CSAYSHGTGAYEQYF.

The chain joins TRBV18 to TRBJ2-2. This CDR3 region has 15 residues. Germline V CDR1 and CDR2: KGHSH, LQKENI. CDR3 in amino acids: CASSPSDGNTGELFF.

The gene calls are TRBV5-1 and TRBJ2-1; TCRdb names TRBD2, which stays unverified in the absence of DNA. Germline values: CDR1 SGHRS, CDR2 YFSETQ. This CDR3 has 15 residues. The CDR3 protein is CASSTGLAGNNEQFF.

The chain uses TRBV10-3 and TRBJ1-1; TCRdb lists TRBD1, though no DNA is available to test this call. Looked up from germline, CDR1 is ENHRY and CDR2 is SYGVKD. This CDR3 comprises 13 residues. The CDR3 is CARQGGSETEAFF.

The CDR3: CASSEAYLGHSYNEQFF. The rearrangement joins TRBV6-1 to TRBJ2-1; the TCRdb D gene call, TRBD1, has no DNA to confirm it. CDR1 is MNHNS and CDR2 is SASEGT in the germline V gene. The CDR3 has 17 residues.

The chain is built from TRBV3-1 and TRBJ2-5; the D call from TCRdb, TRBD1, cannot be confirmed without DNA. The CDR3 is made up of 14 amino acids. Germline V gene data show CDR1 as LGHDT and CDR2 as YNNKEL (reference sequence). CDR3: CASTTGGFQETQYF.

The CDR3 sequence is CASTRDRSYEQYF. V is TRBV5-8 and J is TRBJ2-7; TCRdb designates TRBD1, a call that cannot be tested without DNA. From germline, CDR1 is SGHTS and CDR2 YDEGEE. The CDR3 consists of 13 residues.

The chain links TRBV15 to TRBJ2-2; TCRdb's D call, TRBD2, is unchecked because there is no DNA. Germline-derived CDR1 and CDR2 are LNHNV and YYDKDF (reference sequence). The CDR3 loop spans 16 amino acids. The CDR3 sequence: CATSRGGGSGTGELFF. The entire variable domain, with the rest obtained from reference TRBV15 and TRBJ2-2, is as follows: DAMVIQNPRYQVTQFGKPVTLSCSQTLNHNVMYWYQQKSSQAPKLLFHYYDKDFNNEADTPDNFQSRRPNTSFCFLDIRSPGLGDTAMYLCATSRGGGSGTGELFFGEGSRLTVL.

The chain has TRBV7-9 and TRBJ1-2. Germline CDR1 reads SEHNR; CDR2 reads FQNEAQ (reference sequence). The CDR3 has 17 amino acids. This CDR3 is CASSLIVTGGDRGGYTF.

The chain employs TRBV5-1 and TRBJ2-2; checking the TCRdb D call of TRBD1 is not possible without DNA. Germline CDR1 reads SGHRS; CDR2 reads YFSETQ. CDR3 size: 15 residues. This CDR3 is CASSFQGPNTGELFF.